This TCR beta chain was identified in a study of T cell changes during pregnancy in multiple sclerosis. Sequencing used immunoSEQ multiplex PCR; TCRdb keeps in-frame clones, though not all of them. Of tens of thousands of clones in the sample, 90% are singletons; the top ten hold 9% to 9.5%. V shed 3 bases and J 13 bases; nucleotides not matched to a gene: 7. This CDR3 is built from 12 residues. CDR1 is SGDLS and CDR2 is YYNGEE in the germline V gene. The specimen was peripheral blood, collected after pregnancy. This sequence was found in a female donor in good health, enrolled as a control in a pregnancy study. The J gene is TRBJ2-1, the V gene TRBV9, with 7 bases identical to TRBD2. The CDR3 sequence is CASSAGAGRQFF. DNA of the CDR3: TGTGCCAGCAGCGCAGGAGCGGGAAGACAGTTCTTC.